What follows are 26 T cell receptor beta chains derived from one specimen sequenced in a study of cytomegalovirus exposure and HLA in healthy donors (dated by TCRdb to 2016 to 2017). The library came from the immunoSEQ multiplex PCR assay. For the multiplex PCR, a mixture combining 60 forward primers for TCR Vbeta segments and 13 reverse primers for TCR Jbeta segments was used. Imported from immuneACCESS, the table was reduced by TCRdb to in-frame sequences with V and J called. These copies leave out some clones; in studies compared against another copy, an unresolved V gene accounts for under half, and the cause of the remainder is not known. Present in this sample are about 45,000 clones, roughly nine tenths of which were seen just once. The ten largest clones add up to about 8% of the sample. The sequenced sample consisted of PBMCs. Source of these receptors: a woman aged 40 to 55 in good health and CMV-seropositive.

This CDR3 reads CAWSLQTGGYTF. The CDR3 DNA follows: TGTGCCTGGAGTCTCCAGACGGGGGGCTACACCTTC. The V call is TRBV30, the J call TRBJ1-2; the D is unclear. The V end lost 2 bases, the J end lost 8 bases, and 12 bases lay between the germline ends. Germline V gene lookup returns CDR1 GTSNPN and CDR2 SVGIG (reference sequence). The CDR3 has 12 amino acids.

The count of this clone is one. The chain joins TRBV5-1 to TRBJ2-6; D not resolved. The V and J ends lost 4 bases and 0 bases respectively, with 5 bases between them. The CDR3 runs 14 residues. Germline CDR1 and CDR2: SGHRS and YFSETQ. The CDR3 loop is CASSPTSGANVLTF. As DNA, the CDR3 is TGCGCCAGCAGCCCTACCTCTGGGGCCAACGTCCTGACTTTC.

The chain couples TRBV5-1 to TRBJ2-7; 12 bases match TRBD2. The CDR3 sequence is 15 residues long. Trimming removed 6 bases from V and 2 bases from J; junction bases left unmatched: 6. The germline V gene encodes CDR1 SGHRS and CDR2 YFSETQ. The CDR3 DNA reads as TGCGCCAGCACTCTAGCGGGGGGGCCTCCCTACGAGCAGTACTTC. Amino acid sequence: CASTLAGGPPYEQYF.

This clone has a handful of counts. The chain joins TRBV5-4 to TRBJ1-1, with D uncertain. The germline V and J ends were trimmed by 0 bases and 5 bases, with 8 bases remaining between them. The germline V gene encodes CDR1 SGHNT and CDR2 YYREEE (reference sequence). This CDR3 comprises 13 residues. This CDR3 reads CASSLDVYTEAFF. CDR3 in DNA: TGTGCCAGCAGCTTGGATGTGTATACTGAAGCTTTCTTT.

This clone appeared once. The rearrangement uses TRBV7-6 and TRBJ1-1; D unresolved. This CDR3 has 14 residues. Germline-derived CDR1 and CDR2 are SGHVS and FNYEAQ. Trimming took 5 bases from V and 4 from J, leaving 14 bases between them. CDR3 nucleotides: TGTGCCAGCAGCGCCCCGGGATTCCCCACTGAAGCTTTCTTT. Its translation: CASSAPGFPTEAFF.

This chain joins TRBV6-1 and TRBJ1-6, with D maybe TRBD1 (6 bases). The V gene lost 3 bases and the J gene lost 5 bases, with 20 bases spanning the gap. The CDR3 has 18 residues. CDR1 is MNHNS and CDR2 is SASEGT in the germline V gene. The CDR3: CASSDQMGASKHNSPLHF. CDR3 coding DNA: TGTGCCAGCAGTGACCAAATGGGGGCCTCGAAACATAATTCACCCCTCCACTTT.

The chain joins TRBV5-5 to TRBJ2-1, with D possibly TRBD1 on 6 matching bases. The CDR3 totals 13 residues. CDR1 and CDR2 from the germline V gene are SGHKS and YYEKEE (reference sequence). V gave up 3 bases and J gave up 10 bases, with 14 bases separating them. CDR3 protein: CASSYREGDEQFF. The CDR3 DNA follows: TGTGCCAGCAGCTACCGTGAGGGGGACGAGCAGTTCTTC.

The V call is TRBV11-2, the J call TRBJ1-3, with TRBD1 matching over 7 bases. CDR1 and CDR2 from the germline V gene are SGHAT and FQNNGV. This CDR3 comprises 17 residues. V lost 4 bases and J lost 0; bases outside the gene matches: 9. In DNA form, the CDR3 reads TGTGCCAGCAGCTCACCTAAGTCAGGGGGCTCTGGAAACACCATATATTTT. This gives the protein CASSSPKSGGSGNTIYF.

The rearrangement uses TRBV19 and TRBJ2-7, with 8 bases fitting TRBD1. This CDR3 spans 14 amino acids. Per the germline V gene, CDR1 is LNHDA and CDR2 is SQIVND (reference sequence). Trimming removed 7 bases from V and 4 bases from J; junction bases left unmatched: 9. The CDR3 DNA follows: TGTGCCAGTATGCCCACAGGGGGGCATTACGAGCAGTACTTC. Its translation: CASMPTGGHYEQYF.

The genes are TRBV7-2 and TRBJ1-4; D unclear. CDR1 and CDR2 from the germline V gene are SGHTA and FQGNSA. The CDR3 is made up of 19 amino acids. The V gene lost 5 bases and the J gene lost 5 bases, with 27 bases spanning the gap. As DNA, the CDR3 is TGTGCCAGCAGCGCACCGCCGGCTTATAGCCGGCTCTTGAATGAAAAACTGTTTTTT. Translated: CASSAPPAYSRLLNEKLFF.

This chain links TRBV7-2 with TRBJ1-1; unclear D gene. Per germline, CDR1 SGHTA and CDR2 FQGNSA. Trimming stripped 1 base from V and 1 base from J, with 7 bases between. This CDR3 region has 14 residues. The CDR3 sequence: CASSLDSRNTEAFF. CDR3 DNA: TGTGCCAGCAGCTTAGATAGCCGGAACACTGAAGCTTTCTTT.

Worth noting for this clone: The junction shows a germline mismatch at one end, possibly a read error. The genes are TRBV4-2 and TRBJ1-6, with unresolved D. This CDR3 region has 17 residues. Germline assignment: CDR1 LGHNA and CDR2 YNFKEQ. The DNA for the CDR3 is TGTGCCAGCAGCCAAGATGAGGCGGGCTCCGATAATTCACCCCTCCACTTT. The encoded protein is CASSQDEAGSDNSPLHF.

The rearrangement links TRBV6-5 to TRBJ1-1; D is unresolved. V was clipped by 5 bases and J by 4 bases, with 14 bases between them. This CDR3 is built from 14 residues. Germline CDR1 and CDR2: MNHEY and SVGAGI. The DNA of the CDR3 is TGTGCCAGCAGTGGGTGGAGGGTGAGCACTGAAGCTTTCTTT. As protein: CASSGWRVSTEAFF.

This clone was recorded once. The chain recombines TRBV7-6 with TRBJ2-5, with D perhaps matching TRBD1 (5 bases). Gene TRBJ2-7 matches the end of the DNA better, so the J call may be wrong. From germline, CDR1 is SGHVS and CDR2 FNYEAQ. The CDR3 loop spans 14 amino acids. The CDR3 DNA follows: TGTGCCAGCGGTAATCCGACAGAGACCTACGAGCAGTACTTC. Its translation: CASGNPTETYEQYF.

The V call is TRBV4-2, the J call TRBJ2-4, with unresolved D. Germline CDR1 and CDR2: LGHNA and YNFKEQ. The CDR3 loop spans 16 amino acids. Trimming took 0 bases from V and 0 from J, leaving 9 bases between them. The CDR3 sequence: CASSQDNTVAKNIQYF. In DNA, the CDR3 is TGTGCCAGCAGCCAAGATAACACCGTAGCCAAAAACATTCAGTACTTC.

The rearrangement uses TRBV27 and TRBJ2-1; 10 nucleotides align to TRBD2. J lost 5 bases, V lost 4 bases, and 2 bases had no gene match. CDR1 and CDR2 (germline): MNHEY, SMNVEV (reference sequence). There are 14 residues in the CDR3. The CDR3 loop reads CASSSSGSNNEQFF. The DNA of the CDR3 is TGTGCCAGCAGTTCTAGCGGGAGTAACAATGAGCAGTTCTTC.

V is TRBV2 and J is TRBJ2-1; TRBD2 agrees at 13 bases. Germline-derived CDR1 and CDR2 are SNHLY and FYNNEI. This CDR3 contains 14 residues. The V segment lost 7 bases and the J segment 4 bases; nucleotides outside the gene matches: 1. The CDR3 coding sequence is TGTGCCAGCAAACTAGCGGGAGGGTACAATGAGCAGTTCTTC. Translated, it gives CASKLAGGYNEQFF.

The rearrangement joins TRBV2 to TRBJ2-1; no clear D gene. V lost 6 bases, J lost 10 bases, and 10 bases lay in between. CDR1 and CDR2 (germline): SNHLY, FYNNEI. The CDR3 consists of 11 residues. CDR3 sequence: CASRMIGEQFF. CDR3 DNA sequence: TGTGCCAGCAGGATGATCGGGGAGCAGTTCTTC.

V is TRBV7-9 and J is TRBJ1-1; D is undetermined. Germline CDR1 and CDR2: SEHNR and FQNEAQ (reference sequence). V was clipped by 5 bases and J by 1 base, with 11 bases between them. This CDR3 has 14 amino acids. The CDR3 sequence: CASSPGGENTEAFF. The CDR3 coding sequence is TGTGCCAGCAGCCCAGGAGGAGAGAACACTGAAGCTTTCTTT. Filled out from reference TRBV7-9 and TRBJ1-1, the complete variable domain reads DTGVSQNPRHKITKRGQNVTFRCDPISEHNRLYWYRQTLGQGPEFLTYFQNEAQLEKSRLLSDRFSAERPKGSFSTLEIQRTEQGDSAMYLCASSPGGENTEAFFGQGTRLTVV.

The chain has TRBV5-1 and TRBJ2-7, with 11 positions matching TRBD1. Trimming removed 4 bases from V and 6 bases from J; junction bases left unmatched: 6. Germline lookup yields CDR1 SGHRS and CDR2 YFSETQ. The CDR3 runs to 14 residues. For the CDR3, the DNA is TGCGCCAGCAGCGGCGGGACAGGGGGGCTCGAGCAGTACTTC. It codes for CASSGGTGGLEQYF. Together with reference TRBV5-1 and TRBJ2-7, the CDR3 gives the full variable domain: KAGVTQTPRYLIKTRGQQVTLSCSPISGHRSVSWYQQTPGQGLQFLFEYFSETQRNKGNFPGRFSGRQFSNSRSEMNVSTLELGDSALYLCASSGGTGGLEQYFGPGTRLTVT.

Comment on this clone: The same CDR3 is also encoded by other DNA sequences in this sample. This chain joins TRBV2 and TRBJ2-1; possible D gene TRBD1, 6 bases. The CDR3 has 14 residues. V was clipped by 9 bases and J by 7 bases, with 19 bases between them. Germline V gene lookup returns CDR1 SNHLY and CDR2 FYNNEI. CDR3 in DNA: TGTGCCAGTACACAGGGATTTGTCGGGAATGAGCAGTTCTTC. It translates to CASTQGFVGNEQFF.

The rearrangement joins TRBV11-2 to TRBJ2-7, with a possible D match to TRBD1 (8 bases). CDR1 SGHAT and CDR2 FQNNGV come from the germline V gene. The CDR3 is 15 amino acids. V lost 6 bases, J lost 0 bases, and 15 bases lay in between. The CDR3 DNA is TGTGCCAGCAGAGCACAGGGGGGGAGCTCCTACGAGCAGTACTTC. Its translation: CASRAQGGSSYEQYF.

This clone has more than one count but fewer than ten. The CDR3 region has the DNA TGTGCCAGTAGTTTAGGAGGAACCCGTGAGCAGTTCTTC. Protein: CASSLGGTREQFF. The gene calls are TRBV19 and TRBJ2-1; D may be TRBD2 (5 bases). In germline, CDR1 is LNHDA, CDR2 SQIVND (reference sequence). The length of the CDR3 is 13 residues. V shed 5 bases and J shed 9 bases, with 14 bases lying between them.

The chain carries TRBV27 and TRBJ1-1; TRBD1 matches at 7 bases. The CDR3 length is 15 residues. CDR1 and CDR2 from the germline V gene are MNHEY and SMNVEV (reference sequence). V shed 6 bases, J shed 0 bases, and the junction held 7 bases outside the gene matches. The CDR3 spells CASSYRGTLNTEAFF. The CDR3 DNA is TGTGCCAGCAGCTACAGGGGAACTCTGAACACTGAAGCTTTCTTT.

About this clone: Other DNA sequences from this sample encode an identical CDR3 as well. The chain joins TRBV7-6 to TRBJ2-7; a possible D gene is TRBD2 (5 bases). Per the germline V gene, CDR1 is SGHVS and CDR2 is FNYEAQ. V dropped 0 bases and J dropped 2 bases, with 11 bases sitting between them. There are 15 residues in the CDR3. The CDR3 sequence: CASSLALDSAYEQYF. The CDR3 bases are TGTGCCAGCAGCTTAGCGCTGGACTCCGCCTACGAGCAGTACTTC. Full variable domain (remainder filled in from reference TRBV7-6 and TRBJ2-7): GAGVSQSPRYKVTKRGQDVALRCDPISGHVSLYWYRQALGQGPEFLTYFNYEAQQDKSGLPNDRFSAERPEGSISTLTIQRTEQRDSAMYRCASSLALDSAYEQYFGPGTRLTVT.

V is TRBV29-1 and J is TRBJ2-2; tentative D call: TRBD2 (5 bases). Germline CDR1 SQVTM, CDR2 ANQGSEA. This CDR3 is built from 13 residues. V lost 5 bases and J 0 bases, leaving 7 bases between the germline ends. In nucleotides, the CDR3 is TGCAGCGTTCGGACTTCGAACACCGGGGAGCTGTTTTTT. Translation: CSVRTSNTGELFF.